The entry below gives a single TCR beta chain sequence along with its context. Its target is not known. This sample is part of a study of T-cell memory formation after mild COVID-19. Overall study: Clustering of TCRs was largely donor specific. Study-level points and caveats: There were some responding clones in pre-infection memory, which suggested that cross-reactive memory had joined. Day 15 to 85 contractors were CD4/CD8 balanced; later expanders leaned CD4+.

Germline assignment: CDR1 SGHDT and CDR2 YYEEEE. The CDR3 is made up of 14 amino acids. The ends were cut back, 4 bases at V and 8 bases at J, with 18 bases in the middle. Constant-segment primers and 5'RACE yielded cDNA libraries for TCR alpha and TCR beta, each carrying sample barcodes and UMIs. TCRdb fed the 5' RACE reads into MiXCR, producing one record per CDR3 protein. In the table there are 400,000 to 500,000 distinct CDR3 sequences, under 20% of which are singletons. This chain joins TRBV5-6 and TRBJ1-2; unclear D gene. Sequencing input: PBMCs or a T cell subset sorted from them (not recorded which). This clonotype was sampled from a man between 18 and 29 years old who had mild COVID-19 (a few samples of this study predate the infection). Cell type and time point are not known. This CDR3 reads CASSPNWKLSGYTF. CDR3 nucleotides: TGTGCCAGCAGCCCGAATTGGAAGTTAAGCGGCTACACCTTC. The full variable domain, with the rest looked up from reference TRBV5-6 and TRBJ1-2, is DAGVTQSPTHLIKTRGQQVTLRCSPKSGHDTVSWYQQALGQGPQFIFQYYEEEERQRGNFPDRFSGHQFPNYSSELNVNALLLGDSALYLCASSPNWKLSGYTFGSGTRLTVV.